The clone carrying this T cell receptor beta chain came up a few times. Its cognate antigen is unknown. TCRdb re-called the reads through MiXCR, storing one row per CDR3 protein. The repertoire includes about 220,000 distinct CDR3 sequences, 30% to 45% of them detected once, and approximately 60% sits in the top ten. This sample was taken from a study of T cell repertoires in cytomegalovirus infection. As for the study in general: Recently identified HLA-C-restricted CMV epitopes were among the peptides used. Shared public TCR beta signatures pointed to both CMV infection and a matching HLA type. Study-level findings and limits: The study identified carriers of CMV plus the relevant HLA from cumulative public TCR beta family frequency. HLA-C-restricted CMV clonotypes gave the most frequent clonotype in two of eight donors.

V gave up 3 bases and J gave up 6 bases, with 12 bases separating them. Germline V lookup: CDR1 LNHDA, CDR2 SQIVND (reference sequence). This CDR3 region has 14 residues. This chain uses TRBV19 with TRBJ2-1, with D unclear. The TCR was taken from a human donor in good health (CMV status not recorded). Some clones in this sample may be carry-over from other donors' samples. Sequenced here: CD8+ T cells from cultured PBMCs, sampled from culture after CMV antigen stimulation. The CDR3 bases are TGTGCCAGTAGTATTGGTGGGCACGCCAATGAGCAGTTCTTC. Translating it yields CASSIGGHANEQFF.